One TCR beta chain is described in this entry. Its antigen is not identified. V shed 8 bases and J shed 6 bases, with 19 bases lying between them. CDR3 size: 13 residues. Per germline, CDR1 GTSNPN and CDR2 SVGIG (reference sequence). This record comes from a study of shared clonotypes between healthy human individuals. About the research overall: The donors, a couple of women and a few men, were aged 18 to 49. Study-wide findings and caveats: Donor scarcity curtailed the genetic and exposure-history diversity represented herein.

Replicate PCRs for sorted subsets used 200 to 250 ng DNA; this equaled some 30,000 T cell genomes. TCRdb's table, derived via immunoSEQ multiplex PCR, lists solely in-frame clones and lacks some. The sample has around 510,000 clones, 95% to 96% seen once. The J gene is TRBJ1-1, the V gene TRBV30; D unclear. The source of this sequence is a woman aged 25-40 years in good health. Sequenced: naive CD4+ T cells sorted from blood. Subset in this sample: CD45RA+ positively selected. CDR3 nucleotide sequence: TGTGCCGGATCGAAGGATACGGGCTCTGAAGCTTTCTTT. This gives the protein CAGSKDTGSEAFF. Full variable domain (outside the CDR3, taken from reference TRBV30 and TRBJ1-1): SQTIHQWPATLVQPVGSPLSLECTVEGTSNPNLYWYRQAAGRGLQLLFYSVGIGQISSEVPQNLSASRPQDRQFILSSKKLLLSDSGFYLCAGSKDTGSEAFFGQGTRLTVV.